This TCR beta chain was identified during a study of T-cell memory formation after mild COVID-19. Study context: TCR clusters largely stayed donor specific.

With regard to this clonotype: Antigen unknown.

Study-level results: There was a balanced CD4/CD8 profile in clones contracting day 15 to 85, and later expanders leaned CD4+.

Trimming cost V 4 bases and J 5 bases, with 14 bases left between them. CDR1 SEHNR and CDR2 FQNEAQ come from the germline V gene (reference sequence). The CDR3 runs to 14 residues. The TCR alpha and TCR beta cDNA libraries, bearing sample barcodes and UMIs, were generated by 5'RACE using constant-segment primers. TCRdb reanalysed the 5' RACE reads using MiXCR and keeps one entry per CDR3 protein. This table holds about 160,000 distinct CDR3 sequences, 25% to 40% found once. V and J are TRBV7-9 and TRBJ1-2, with D possibly TRBD1 on 6 matching bases. The TCR sequence derives from an adult woman who had mild COVID-19 (a few samples of this study predate the infection). Cell type and time point are not known. The sequencing input was PBMCs or a T cell subset sorted from them (not recorded which). The CDR3 protein is CASSSDQGRYGYTF. In DNA form, the CDR3 reads TGTGCCAGCAGCTCCGATCAGGGGCGGTATGGCTACACCTTC. Full variable domain (remainder filled in from reference TRBV7-9 and TRBJ1-2): DTGVSQNPRHKITKRGQNVTFRCDPISEHNRLYWYRQTLGQGPEFLTYFQNEAQLEKSRLLSDRFSAERPKGSFSTLEIQRTEQGDSAMYLCASSSDQGRYGYTFGSGTRLTVV.